This T cell receptor (beta chain) was retrieved from a study of blood T cell repertoires in COVID-19. About the research overall: Some COVID-19 samples were acute and others convalescent; all came from the United States, Italy and Spain.

This CDR3 has 15 amino acids. V dropped 5 bases and J dropped 3; count of bases not matched to a gene: 5. The V gene's germline CDR1 is LNHDA and CDR2 SQIVND (reference sequence). Method: immunoSEQ multiplex PCR; TCRdb's copy keeps in-frame clones and lacks some. The profile covers fewer than 110,000 clones, with about 89% appearing a single time and 4.5% to 6% taken by the ten largest. This TCR was sampled from a man in his forties with active or convalescent COVID-19. The sequencing input was peripheral blood. The chain employs TRBV19 and TRBJ2-2; 8 bases match TRBD2. CDR3 sequence (DNA): TGTGCCAGTAGTTTGGGACTAGTCGACACCGGGGAGCTGTTTTTT. It encodes CASSLGLVDTGELFF.